One and the same sample provided the 29 T cell receptor beta chains below, sequenced in a study of early T cells in non-severe SARS-CoV-2 infection. Each CDR3 protein gets one entry after TCRdb re-called the 5' RACE reads with MiXCR. The sample lists about 56,000 distinct CDR3 sequences, about 15% occurring once. Sample: whole blood, taken at baseline. The receptor source for this set is an adult who was a healthcare worker with PCR-confirmed SARS-CoV-2 infection or an uninfected control (not recorded which).

The V and J genes are TRBV21-1 and TRBJ2-1; the table's D call TRBD1 went unverified against the DNA. TRBV21-1 corresponds to a pseudogene. CDR3 length equals 15 residues. As DNA, the CDR3 is TGTGCCAGCAGCAAATCAGGGTCTACCTACAATGAGCAGTTCTTC. Its translation is CASSKSGSTYNEQFF.

V is TRBV18 and J is TRBJ1-2; 9 nucleotides align to TRBD1. Unmatched junction bases numbered 8, after V lost 3 bases and J lost 6 bases. The CDR3 is 15 residues long. Germline CDR1 KGHSH, CDR2 LQKENI. This CDR3 is CASSPSEGQGHGYTF. The CDR3 DNA reads TGTGCCAGCTCACCGTCCGAGGGACAGGGACATGGCTACACCTTC. The full variable domain, rest sourced from reference TRBV18 and TRBJ1-2, is NAGVMQNPRHLVRRRGQEARLRCSPMKGHSHVYWYRQLPEEGLKFMVYLQKENIIDESGMPKERFSAEFPKEGPSILRIQQVVRGDSAAYFCASSPSEGQGHGYTFGSGTRLTVV.

This clonotype appeared a few times. The V and J genes are TRBV28 and TRBJ1-2; a possible D gene is TRBD1 (5 bases). The V end lost 3 bases, the J end lost 6 bases, and 14 bases lay between the germline ends. This CDR3 has 14 residues. Germline CDR1 MDHEN, CDR2 SYDVKM. The CDR3 DNA is TGTGCCAGCAGTTTTCCCGGCCCCAGGGATGGCTACACCTTC. Amino acids: CASSFPGPRDGYTF.

This clonotype showed up just a few times. V usage is TRBV3-1 and J usage is TRBJ2-3, with a tentative D call TRBD1 (6 bases). Germline V gives CDR1 LGHDT, CDR2 YNNKEL (reference sequence). Trimming stripped 1 base from V and 6 bases from J, with 17 bases between. The CDR3 runs to 16 residues. The CDR3 bases are TGTGCCAGCAGCCAAGGTCCAGGGGCGGCCGTGGATACGCAGTATTTT. It translates to CASSQGPGAAVDTQYF.

The J gene is TRBJ2-3, the V gene TRBV11-2; D tentatively reads TRBD1 or TRBD2 (6 bases each). Trimming removed 3 bases at V and 2 bases at J, with 15 bases between. The V gene's germline CDR1 is SGHAT and CDR2 FQNNGV. This CDR3 has 16 residues. CDR3 bases: TGTGCCAGCAGCTTCGGACGTAGGGGGGACACAGATACGCAGTATTTT. Residues: CASSFGRRGDTDTQYF.

This clonotype was counted a few times. In DNA, the CDR3 is TGTGCCAGCAGCTTGGTTGGGACTAGCGGGAGGTACGAGCAGTACTTC. Translating it yields CASSLVGTSGRYEQYF. The chain is built from TRBV5-8 and TRBJ2-7, with 15 bases aligning to TRBD2. The CDR3 is 16 amino acids. J gave up 4 bases and V 0 bases, and 2 bases lay outside the gene matches. Germline V CDR1 and CDR2: SGHTS, YDEGEE.

The V call is TRBV28, the J call TRBJ2-1; 7 bases are a match to TRBD2. CDR3 length: 14 amino acids. The V and J ends lost 6 bases and 4 bases, in that order; junction bases with no gene match: 6. Germline CDR1 reads MDHEN; CDR2 reads SYDVKM. The chain's CDR3 is CASSRTRTYNEQFF. The CDR3 region has the DNA TGTGCCAGCAGCCGGACTAGGACTTACAATGAGCAGTTCTTC.

A few counts support this clonotype. The V gene is TRBV4-1, the J gene TRBJ2-3; tentatively, D is TRBD2 (6 bases). CDR3 length equals 15 residues. CDR1 is MGHRA, CDR2 YSYEKL, per germline. With 2 bases removed from V and 0 bases from J, the gap between germline ends came to 9 bases. This CDR3 is CASSQLAYSTDTQYF. CDR3 sequence (DNA): TGCGCCAGCAGCCAACTAGCGTACAGCACAGATACGCAGTATTTT.

The rearrangement links TRBV11-2 to TRBJ2-3; D is uncertain. Germline CDR1 and CDR2: SGHAT and FQNNGV. The CDR3 contains 11 residues. V was pared by 4 bases and J by 14 bases, with 13 bases between. CDR3 sequence reads: CASSSASLTYF. The DNA of the CDR3 is TGTGCCAGCAGCTCGGCCAGTTTGACGTATTTT. Supplemented by reference TRBV11-2 and TRBJ2-3, the full variable domain reads EAGVAQSPRYKIIEKRQSVAFWCNPISGHATLYWYQQILGQGPKLLIQFQNNGVVDDSQLPKDRFSAERLKGVDSTLKIQPAKLEDSAVYLCASSSASLTYFGPGTRLTVL.

The chain joins TRBV9 to TRBJ2-7, with 10 bases identical to TRBD1. From germline, CDR1 is SGDLS and CDR2 YYNGEE. The CDR3 sequence is 15 residues long. The junction had 7 bases not matched to a gene; V was cut back by 0 bases and J by 7 bases. This CDR3 is CASSVASDRGREQYF. CDR3 nucleotide sequence: TGTGCCAGCAGCGTAGCGAGCGACAGGGGGCGGGAGCAGTACTTC.

V usage is TRBV19 and J usage is TRBJ1-1; TRBD1 matches 7 bases. J was trimmed by 11 bases and V by 6 bases; bases with no gene match: 9. Germline V lookup: CDR1 LNHDA, CDR2 SQIVND (reference sequence). The CDR3 runs 12 residues. CDR3 sequence (DNA): TGTGCCAGTAGGGACAGGTCTTCGTTGGCTTTCTTT. Encoded protein: CASRDRSSLAFF.

There are a few counts of this clonotype. The chain couples TRBV5-5 to TRBJ2-3; D gene uncertain. This CDR3 contains 14 residues. Germline V gives CDR1 SGHKS, CDR2 YYEKEE (reference sequence). Trimming cost V 0 bases and J 2 bases, with 7 bases left between them. The chain's CDR3 is CASSLATTTDTQYF. The DNA of the CDR3 is TGTGCCAGCAGCTTGGCTACTACCACAGATACGCAGTATTTT.

This sequence joins TRBV28 and TRBJ2-7; maybe TRBD1 (5 bases). The CDR3 covers 13 residues. Germline values: CDR1 MDHEN, CDR2 SYDVKM. V was cut by 2 bases and J by 6 bases, with 11 bases left in between. CDR3 sequence: CASSLGAKFEQYF. The CDR3 DNA sequence: TGTGCCAGCAGTTTAGGGGCTAAGTTCGAGCAGTACTTC.

The chain links TRBV18 to TRBJ2-7; tentatively, D is TRBD1 or TRBD2 (5 bases each). Germline CDR1 KGHSH, CDR2 LQKENI. V lost 3 bases and J 0 bases, leaving 15 bases between the germline ends. The CDR3 runs to 16 residues. CDR3: CASSPGPRTHSYEQYF. In nucleotides, the CDR3 is TGTGCCAGCTCACCGGGACCGAGGACACACTCCTACGAGCAGTACTTC.

The chain carries TRBV30 and TRBJ2-3, with TRBD2 matching over 8 bases. Germline CDR1 GTSNPN, CDR2 SVGIG (reference sequence). After removal of 0 bases from V and 5 bases from J, the junction contained 4 bases not matched to a gene. The CDR3 runs 14 residues. DNA of the CDR3: TGTGCCTGGAGTGTCGGGGGGGTGGAAGATACGCAGTATTTT. It yields the protein CAWSVGGVEDTQYF.

The J gene is TRBJ2-5, the V gene TRBV27, with 10 bases aligning to TRBD2. Trimming took 5 bases from V and 2 from J; bases not matched to a gene: 5. The CDR3 consists of 15 residues. Germline CDR1 is MNHEY and CDR2 is SMNVEV (reference sequence). Here the CDR3 DNA reads TGTGCCAGCAGTGAGCGGGAGGGGAGACAAGAGACCCAGTACTTC. Translating it yields CASSEREGRQETQYF.

The chain couples TRBV12-3 or TRBV12-4 to TRBJ2-7; TRBD2 matches at 10 bases. With V trimmed by 3 bases and J by 5 bases, 10 bases remained unmatched. This CDR3 is built from 16 residues. The CDR3 DNA sequence: TGTGCCAGCAGTTTTAGGGTAGCGGGAGGATTCGACGAGCAGTACTTC. Protein: CASSFRVAGGFDEQYF.

The chain couples TRBV20-1 to TRBJ2-3, with TRBD2 matching 7 bases. Trimming removed 3 bases from V and 2 bases from J; junction bases left unmatched: 11. CDR1 and CDR2 (germline): DFQATT, SNEGSKA (reference sequence). This CDR3 is 16 amino acids long. The CDR3 protein is CSASRQSGGLTDTQYF. The CDR3 nucleotides read TGCAGTGCTAGCAGGCAGTCGGGGGGTCTCACAGATACGCAGTATTTT.

This clonotype was seen repeatedly, ten times or more. The rearrangement uses TRBV29-1 and TRBJ2-1, with D perhaps TRBD2 (7 bases). The germline V gene has CDR1 SQVTM and CDR2 ANQGSEA. The CDR3 is made up of 14 amino acids. Trimming stripped 4 bases from V and 0 bases from J, with 10 bases between. CDR3 in amino acids: CSVAGGGSYNEQFF. The CDR3 nucleotides read TGCAGCGTTGCGGGGGGCGGCTCCTACAATGAGCAGTTCTTC.

This clonotype was recorded a few times. This chain connects TRBV3-1 to TRBJ2-5; the match to TRBD2 covers 7 bases. The trim removed 4 bases at V and 2 bases at J, leaving 10 bases unmatched. Germline assignment: CDR1 LGHDT and CDR2 YNNKEL (reference sequence). The CDR3 sequence is 16 residues long. CDR3 protein: CASSRGSSANQETQYF. The CDR3 DNA is TGTGCCAGCAGCCGCGGGAGTAGCGCTAATCAAGAGACCCAGTACTTC.

In its sample, this clonotype was seen a few times. V usage is TRBV11-2 and J usage is TRBJ2-3; 9 nucleotides align to TRBD1. The J segment lost 4 bases and the V segment lost 2 bases, leaving 7 bases of the junction unmatched. Germline V gene lookup returns CDR1 SGHAT and CDR2 FQNNGV. The CDR3 covers 16 residues. The CDR3 region is CASSLRTGDEADTQYF. For the CDR3, the DNA is TGTGCCAGCAGCTTAAGGACAGGGGACGAGGCAGATACGCAGTATTTT.

This clonotype came up a few times. This rearrangement joins TRBV28 to TRBJ2-3; 9 bases are a match to TRBD2. The CDR3 is made up of 16 amino acids. Germline CDR1 is MDHEN and CDR2 is SYDVKM. V shed 5 bases, J shed 6 bases, and the junction held 12 bases outside the gene matches. The CDR3 sequence: CASSPQLAGLRDTQYF. Written as DNA, the CDR3 is TGTGCCAGCAGTCCCCAACTAGCGGGCCTGAGGGATACGCAGTATTTT.

This chain connects TRBV7-9 to TRBJ2-1; D tentatively fits TRBD1 or TRBD2 (5 bases each). The CDR3 runs 12 residues. V lost 7 bases and J 8 bases, leaving 12 bases between the germline ends. In germline, CDR1 is SEHNR, CDR2 FQNEAQ (reference sequence). Here the CDR3 reads CASTYLGDEQFF. The CDR3 bases are TGTGCCAGCACCTACCTGGGGGATGAGCAGTTCTTC.

Only a few counts were recorded for this clonotype. The chain links TRBV6-6 to TRBJ2-3; D not certain. Trimming shortened V by 11 bases and J by 6 bases, and 9 bases separated the two germline ends. Germline CDR1 reads MNHNY; CDR2 reads SVGAGI (reference sequence). CDR3 length: 10 amino acids. The CDR3 here is CALGLDTQYF. CDR3 bases: TGTGCCTTAGGGTTGGATACGCAGTATTTT.

This clonotype was seen ten or more times. The chain employs TRBV29-1 and TRBJ1-3, with TRBD1 matching over 7 bases. The CDR3 has 16 amino acids. Germline CDR1 and CDR2: SQVTM and ANQGSEA. J was trimmed by 2 bases and V by 4 bases; bases with no gene match: 11. CDR3 protein: CSVGDRDSLAGNTIYF. Written as DNA, the CDR3 is TGCAGCGTTGGGGATAGGGACAGCCTTGCTGGAAACACCATATATTTT. The full variable domain, in which reference TRBV29-1 and TRBJ1-3 provide the parts outside the CDR3, is SAVISQKPSRDICQRGTSLTIQCQVDSQVTMMFWYRQQPGQSLTLIATANQGSEATYESGFVIDKFPISRPNLTFSTLTVSNMSPEDSSIYLCSVGDRDSLAGNTIYFGEGSWLTVV.

This chain uses TRBV20-1 with TRBJ2-7; D might be TRBD2 (7 bases). This CDR3 comprises 13 residues. Between the trimmed V and J ends, which lost 6 bases and 2 bases, there was a span of 14 bases. The V gene's germline CDR1 is DFQATT and CDR2 SNEGSKA (reference sequence). The CDR3 reads CSAPGEGAYEQYF. The CDR3 DNA reads as TGCAGTGCCCCTGGGGAGGGGGCCTACGAGCAGTACTTC.

This clonotype was detected many times. The V call is TRBV29-1, the J call TRBJ2-5, with D hard to call. The germline V gene encodes CDR1 SQVTM and CDR2 ANQGSEA. The CDR3 totals 14 residues. With 3 bases removed from V and 1 base from J, the gap between germline ends came to 12 bases. CDR3 DNA: TGCAGCGTTGAGGCGGTTGGACCCCAAGAGACCCAGTACTTC. Protein product: CSVEAVGPQETQYF.

This clonotype was seen a few times. V is TRBV18 and J is TRBJ2-3; D uncertain. The CDR3 totals 16 residues. Germline V CDR1 and CDR2: KGHSH, LQKENI. Trimming pared 3 bases from V and 0 bases from J, leaving 13 bases between. CDR3 sequence reads: CASSPGSSASTDTQYF. CDR3 coding DNA: TGTGCCAGCTCACCGGGGTCTAGTGCTAGCACAGATACGCAGTATTTT.

The chain employs TRBV7-9 and TRBJ2-3; D gene ambiguous. From germline, CDR1 is SEHNR and CDR2 FQNEAQ (reference sequence). The CDR3 contains 17 residues. V lost 5 bases to trimming and J lost 6 bases, with 24 bases between them. The CDR3 reads CASSLTIQSTMMDTQYF. The DNA of the CDR3 is TGTGCCAGCAGCCTCACAATTCAGAGTACGATGATGGATACGCAGTATTTT.